The subject of this entry is one T cell receptor (beta chain). The CDR3 contains 14 residues. Per the germline V gene, CDR1 is SNHLY and CDR2 is FYNNEI. Trimming pared 6 bases from V and 6 bases from J, leaving 15 bases between. These data belong to a study of blood T cell repertoires in COVID-19. Background on the study: PBMCs, B-cell-depleted T cells, or T cells were the source of the cDNA or gDNA that made up the material.

In the authors' workflow: Reference gene primer amplification gave estimated nucleated cell counts. Sequencing was performed with immunoSEQ multiplex PCR; in TCRdb, only in-frame clones are kept and a portion is missing. Clone size and the V and J calls come from that table; the DNA yielded D and trimming. The top ten hold around 2.9% of the sample, which has around 260,000 clones, roughly 88% seen once. The source material was peripheral blood. V gene TRBV2 combines with J gene TRBJ1-5; D possibly corresponds to TRBD1 (6 bases). The sequence was obtained from a woman aged 25 to 39 with active or convalescent COVID-19. Here the CDR3 DNA reads TGTGCCAGCAGCCCGGAGAGGGGGTCTCAGCCCCAGCATTTT. As protein: CASSPERGSQPQHF.